These 30 T cell receptor beta chains share one sample of origin, sequenced in a study of cytomegalovirus exposure and HLA in healthy donors. Primers for the PCR totalled 60 Vbeta and 13 Jbeta. Here immunoSEQ multiplex PCR was the method, and the copy in TCRdb shows in-frame clones only, minus some. The table has roughly 120,000 clones, about four fifths seen once. The source material was PBMCs. These receptors all come from a man aged 35 to 55 in good health and CMV-seronegative.

This sequence joins TRBV27 and TRBJ1-2, with TRBD1 matching 8 bases. Germline V gene sequence: CDR1 MNHEY, CDR2 SMNVEV (reference sequence). Trimming took 6 bases from V and 8 from J; bases not matched to a gene: 11. The CDR3 covers 14 residues. The CDR3 spells CASRRGQGTGGYTF. CDR3 coding DNA: TGTGCCAGCAGAAGAGGACAGGGCACTGGGGGCTACACCTTC.

This clone was counted between two and nine times. This chain links TRBV9 with TRBJ2-3, with unresolved D. This CDR3 contains 16 residues. Germline V gene sequence: CDR1 SGDLS, CDR2 YYNGEE. The V and J ends lost 5 bases and 2 bases respectively, with 18 bases between them. The CDR3 region is CASSSEPGHYTDTQYF. CDR3 sequence (DNA): TGTGCCAGCAGTTCCGAACCGGGTCATTACACAGATACGCAGTATTTT.

V gene TRBV7-3 combines with J gene TRBJ1-6; no reliable D call. With 2 bases removed from V and 8 bases from J, the gap between germline ends came to 13 bases. The germline V gene has CDR1 SGHTA and CDR2 FQGTGA. The CDR3 runs 15 residues. The CDR3 sequence: CASSLEARSDSPLHF. The CDR3 region has the DNA TGTGCCAGCAGCTTAGAGGCTCGTTCTGATTCACCCCTCCACTTT.

The V and J genes are TRBV4-3 and TRBJ2-3; 9 bases map to TRBD2. This CDR3 is built from 15 residues. The germline gives CDR1 LGHNA, CDR2 YSLEER. Trimming cost V 4 bases and J 3 bases; bases outside gene matches: 5. CDR3 loop: CASSPGAGGTDTQYF. CDR3 coding DNA: TGCGCCAGCAGCCCCGGGGCGGGGGGGACAGATACGCAGTATTTT.

The chain has TRBV5-1 and TRBJ2-7; D gene unclear. CDR3 length: 14 residues. V shed 2 bases and J shed 1 base, with 10 bases lying between them. CDR1 is SGHRS and CDR2 is YFSETQ in the germline V gene. CDR3 DNA sequence: TGCGCCAGCAGCTTACAACCGACTTCCTACGAGCAGTACTTC. This codes for CASSLQPTSYEQYF.

Of note for this clone: The junction and the germline gene differ at one end; a read error may be behind it. The chain links TRBV7-7 to TRBJ2-7; the match to TRBD2 covers 8 bases. This CDR3 comprises 15 residues. From germline, CDR1 is SSHAT and CDR2 FNYEAQ (reference sequence). CDR3 loop: CASSLLGGGPDEQYF. CDR3 DNA sequence: TGTGCTAGCAGCTTGTTGGGCGGGGGGCCAGATGAGCAGTACTTC. Complete variable domain (other parts from reference TRBV7-7 and TRBJ2-7): GAGVSQSPRYKVTKRGQDVTLRCDPISSHATLYWYQQALGQGPEFLTYFNYEAQPDKSGLPSDRFSAERPEGSISTLTIQRTEQRDSAMYRCASSLLGGGPDEQYFGPGTRLTVT.

The chain is built from TRBV30 and TRBJ1-1; maybe TRBD1 (6 bases). Germline V gene sequence: CDR1 GTSNPN, CDR2 SVGIG (reference sequence). Trimming left V 1 base short and J 0 bases short, with 24 bases between. The CDR3 has 19 amino acids. This CDR3 reads CAWSGLGGGRTTMNTEAFF. The CDR3 DNA follows: TGTGCCTGGAGTGGCCTAGGGGGGGGTAGGACCACGATGAACACTGAAGCTTTCTTT. Filled out from reference TRBV30 and TRBJ1-1, the complete variable domain reads SQTIHQWPATLVQPVGSPLSLECTVEGTSNPNLYWYRQAAGRGLQLLFYSVGIGQISSEVPQNLSASRPQDRQFILSSKKLLLSDSGFYLCAWSGLGGGRTTMNTEAFFGQGTRLTVV.

The chain links TRBV12-5 to TRBJ2-7, with D tentatively TRBD1 (5 bases). The CDR3 runs to 18 residues. Germline CDR1 and CDR2: LGHNT and FRNRAP. V was trimmed by 7 bases and J by 2 bases, leaving 27 bases between them. The chain's CDR3 is CASAITPHPQGIPYEQYF. DNA for the CDR3: TGTGCTAGTGCTATAACCCCTCATCCCCAGGGAATACCCTACGAGCAGTACTTC.

The genes are TRBV5-3 and TRBJ1-1; no clear D. TRBV5-3 is flagged as an ORF with uncertain function. This CDR3 spans 17 amino acids. The ends were cut back, 3 bases at V and 5 bases at J, with 23 bases in the middle. CDR3 DNA sequence: TGTGCCAGAAGCTCTAGCAAATCGGACGGATGTGAAACTGAAGCTTTCTTT. Translated, it gives CARSSSKSDGCETEAFF.

The CDR3 DNA sequence: TGTGCCAGCAGCCAAGAGACAGGCAATCGTGGAAACACCATATATTTT. Translating it yields CASSQETGNRGNTIYF. The chain uses TRBV4-2 and TRBJ1-3; TRBD1 is a possible D gene (6 bases). Germline loops: CDR1 LGHNA, CDR2 YNFKEQ. Deletions cut 0 bases from V and 3 bases from J, with 12 bases between. CDR3 length equals 16 residues.

The genes are TRBV18 and TRBJ2-7, with D perhaps TRBD1 (6 bases). CDR1 and CDR2 (germline): KGHSH, LQKENI. V shed 5 bases and J shed 3 bases, with 11 bases lying between them. This CDR3 spans 13 amino acids. The CDR3 DNA reads TGTGCCAGCTCAGAAGGGGGATACTACGAGCAGTACTTC. Its translation is CASSEGGYYEQYF.

The V call is TRBV5-1, the J call TRBJ2-3; tentatively, D is TRBD1 (5 bases). The V end was cut by 4 bases, the J end by 6 bases, with 18 bases between. Germline V gene lookup returns CDR1 SGHRS and CDR2 YFSETQ. The CDR3 is made up of 15 amino acids. The CDR3 here is CASSDRRKGFDTQYF. The CDR3 nucleotides are TGCGCCAGCAGCGATCGTCGGAAGGGGTTCGATACGCAGTATTTT.

The chain uses TRBV2 and TRBJ2-1; D might be TRBD2 (7 bases). In germline, CDR1 is SNHLY, CDR2 FYNNEI. This CDR3 comprises 16 residues. Trimming shortened V by 6 bases and J by 3 bases, and 18 bases separated the two germline ends. CDR3 nucleotides: TGTGCCAGCAGGGAGCGGGGCGGGGGCTTCTACAATGAGCAGTTCTTC. This codes for CASRERGGGFYNEQFF.

This clone was counted a few times. The genes are TRBV6-1 and TRBJ2-7, with 9 bases identical to TRBD2. Germline V lookup: CDR1 MNHNS, CDR2 SASEGT. The CDR3 runs to 18 residues. V was clipped by 2 bases and J by 6 bases; unmatched bases: 17. CDR3 bases: TGTGCCAGCAGTGAACTGGCGGGGGGGCTCTTAGTGGCTGCCGAGCAGTACTTC. This translates into CASSELAGGLLVAAEQYF.

V and J are TRBV11-2 and TRBJ2-1; 7 positions agree with TRBD2. After removal of 2 bases from V and 2 bases from J, the junction contained 3 bases not matched to a gene. Germline V gene lookup returns CDR1 SGHAT and CDR2 FQNNGV. The CDR3 has 15 amino acids. CDR3: CASSLLAGAYNEQFF. CDR3 nucleotides: TGTGCCAGCAGCTTACTGGCGGGGGCCTACAATGAGCAGTTCTTC.

J is TRBJ2-2 and V is TRBV5-4; the D gene is possibly TRBD2 (5 bases). Trimming pared 4 bases from V and 6 bases from J, leaving 19 bases between. CDR3 length equals 16 residues. The germline CDR1 and CDR2 sequences are SGHNT and YYREEE (reference sequence). CDR3 sequence: CASSPNVGGRAGELFF. The CDR3 coding sequence is TGTGCCAGCAGCCCGAATGTGGGCGGGCGAGCCGGGGAGCTGTTTTTT.

The chain joins TRBV11-2 to TRBJ2-3; no definite D call. There are 14 residues in the CDR3. Germline V gene lookup returns CDR1 SGHAT and CDR2 FQNNGV. V lost 6 bases and J 1 base, leaving 11 bases between the germline ends. This CDR3 is CASRRVIRTDTQYF. In nucleotides, the CDR3 is TGTGCCAGCAGGAGAGTGATCCGCACAGATACGCAGTATTTT.

The count of this clone is one. The chain combines TRBV5-6 with TRBJ1-1, with 8 bases fitting TRBD1. Germline V gene data show CDR1 as SGHDT and CDR2 as YYEEEE. This CDR3 spans 13 amino acids. Germline trimming cut 5 bases from V and 4 bases from J; bases unmatched to any gene: 4. CDR3 nucleotides: TGTGCCAGCAGGACACAGGGGGTCACTGAAGCTTTCTTT. This codes for CASRTQGVTEAFF.

This chain links TRBV5-4 with TRBJ2-2; no clear D. The germline V gene encodes CDR1 SGHNT and CDR2 YYREEE (reference sequence). The V end lost 3 bases, the J end lost 6 bases, and 9 bases lay between the germline ends. This CDR3 comprises 13 residues. CDR3 in DNA: TGTGCCAGCAGCTATTTATATTCCGGGGAGCTGTTTTTT. As protein: CASSYLYSGELFF.

The CDR3 bases are TGTGCCACCAGCAGAGATCGACAGGGGAGGCACGAGCAGTACTTC. Amino acid sequence: CATSRDRQGRHEQYF. V is TRBV15 and J is TRBJ2-5; 8 nucleotides agree with TRBD1. Near its end, the DNA agrees better with TRBJ2-7, so the J call may be wrong. CDR3 length: 15 residues. Per germline, CDR1 LNHNV and CDR2 YYDKDF (reference sequence).

This chain uses TRBV28 with TRBJ1-2, with no clear D. Germline V gives CDR1 MDHEN, CDR2 SYDVKM. This CDR3 comprises 12 residues. Trimming took off 5 bases at V and 7 bases at J, with 11 bases between the two ends. Here the CDR3 reads CASSPPGSGYTF. In nucleotides, the CDR3 is TGTGCCAGCAGTCCCCCCGGGAGTGGCTACACCTTC.

To note about this clone: One end of the junction varies from germline; a read error may be responsible. J is TRBJ2-4 and V is TRBV7-2; tentative D call: TRBD1 (7 bases). Germline loops: CDR1 SGHTA, CDR2 FQGNSA. The CDR3 runs to 16 residues. The CDR3 loop is CASSLGQGGRGNSQYF. In DNA form, the CDR3 reads TGTGCCAGCAGCTTAGGACAGGGAGGCCGGGGGAACAGTCAGTACTTC.

The chain recombines TRBV29-1 with TRBJ2-5, with D perhaps matching TRBD1 (6 bases). CDR3 length: 12 amino acids. Trimming pared 5 bases from V and 3 bases from J, leaving 10 bases between. Germline-derived CDR1 and CDR2 are SQVTM and ANQGSEA. The CDR3 DNA reads TGCAGCGTTCACAGGGATGAAGAGACCCAGTACTTC. The encoded protein is CSVHRDEETQYF.

V gene TRBV7-8 combines with J gene TRBJ2-5; possible D gene TRBD2, 6 bases. V was pared by 3 bases and J by 11 bases, with 19 bases between. Germline values: CDR1 SGHVS, CDR2 FQNEAQ. This CDR3 has 14 amino acids. CDR3 sequence: CASSLALQPGEQYF. The CDR3 nucleotides are TGTGCCAGCAGCTTGGCTCTCCAACCGGGGGAGCAGTACTTC.

The rearrangement uses TRBV19 and TRBJ2-2; TRBD1 matches at 10 bases. The CDR3 length is 19 residues. Germline V gives CDR1 LNHDA, CDR2 SQIVND (reference sequence). J gave up 0 bases and V 4 bases, and 11 bases lay outside the gene matches. In nucleotides, the CDR3 is TGTGCCAGTAGTAGACTCCCTCCTGGACAGGGGGCGAACACCGGGGAGCTGTTTTTT. This sequence encodes CASSRLPPGQGANTGELFF.

V usage is TRBV5-6 and J usage is TRBJ2-3; D is undetermined. Germline assignment: CDR1 SGHDT and CDR2 YYEEEE. Trimming stripped 4 bases from V and 0 bases from J, with 9 bases between. This CDR3 contains 14 residues. The CDR3 coding sequence is TGTGCCAGCAGCCGCGCTGGTAGCACAGATACGCAGTATTTT. This sequence encodes CASSRAGSTDTQYF.

The V gene is TRBV2, the J gene TRBJ2-2, with D possibly being TRBD2 (6 bases). This CDR3 is 14 amino acids long. V was trimmed by 5 bases and J by 5 bases, leaving 12 bases between them. Per germline, CDR1 SNHLY and CDR2 FYNNEI. CDR3 in DNA: TGTGCCAGCAGTTACGGAGGGGCGACCGGGGAGCTGTTTTTT. It codes for CASSYGGATGELFF.

The chain has TRBV15 and TRBJ2-7, with D unresolved. Trimming left V 3 bases short and J 1 base short, with 16 bases between. CDR1 is LNHNV and CDR2 is YYDKDF in the germline V gene (reference sequence). The length of the CDR3 is 16 residues. This CDR3 reads CATSSPKTEYSYEQYF. Written as DNA, the CDR3 is TGTGCCACCAGCAGTCCCAAGACGGAGTATTCCTACGAGCAGTACTTC.

Worth noting for this clone: Different DNA sequences within this sample yield the same CDR3. This chain joins TRBV27 and TRBJ2-2; D perhaps matches TRBD2 (6 bases). Germline loops: CDR1 MNHEY, CDR2 SMNVEV (reference sequence). Trimming pared 3 bases from V and 6 bases from J, leaving 8 bases between. The CDR3 runs to 13 residues. The CDR3 loop reads CASSLSGAGELFF. CDR3 DNA: TGTGCCAGCAGTTTGTCGGGGGCCGGGGAGCTGTTTTTT.

V and J are TRBV5-4 and TRBJ2-7; 8 nucleotides align to TRBD1. The CDR3 has 14 residues. J was trimmed by 3 bases and V by 0 bases; bases with no gene match: 2. Germline CDR1 SGHNT, CDR2 YYREEE (reference sequence). CDR3 sequence (DNA): TGTGCCAGCAGCTTGGAAACAGGGGGCTACGAGCAGTACTTC. It translates to CASSLETGGYEQYF.